This T cell receptor beta chain was captured by sequencing in a study of OX40 agonist ivuxolimab in advanced cancers. This clone is classed as medium-sized. Its antigen is undetermined. Profiled with immunoSEQ multiplex PCR; TCRdb holds only in-frame clones, not every one. The table lists roughly 45,000 clones, approximately 83% of them singletons. V shed 6 bases and J shed 3 bases, with 12 bases lying between them. The CDR3 contains 15 residues. Germline V gives CDR1 MDHEN, CDR2 SYDVKM. Patients with autoimmune history or systemic immunosuppression were excluded. Study-level results: Clonal expansion was among the lowest in partial responders at 0.1-3.0 mg/kg, especially CD8+.

This receptor was obtained from an adult with an advanced solid tumor such as melanoma, head and neck, liver or kidney cancer. Sequencing was performed on CD4+ or CD8+ T cells sorted from blood, taken in a trial of the OX40 agonist ivuxolimab. The rearrangement uses TRBV28 and TRBJ1-6; maybe TRBD1 (6 bases). The CDR3 loop reads CASRNDRLYNSPLHF. The CDR3 region has the DNA TGTGCCAGCAGAAATGACAGGCTCTATAATTCACCCCTCCACTTT.